This T cell receptor beta chain comes out of a study of shared clonotypes between healthy human individuals. Overall study context: The donor pool was made up of two women and three men aged 18 to 49.

In the sorted-subset replicate PCRs, around 220 ng DNA, some 30,000 T cell genomes, was used. TCRdb's copy holds only in-frame clones and misses some; the assay was immunoSEQ multiplex PCR. The repertoire holds roughly 2.4 million clones, with roughly 95% as singletons. The sequence was obtained from a man younger than 35 in good health. Sequencing was done on a sample of naive CD4+ T cells sorted from blood. As for subset: CD45RA+ positively selected.

In DNA form, the CDR3 reads TGTGCCAGCAGGGACCTAGCGGGGGGCGTAAAGTACTTC. Its translation is CASRDLAGGVKYF. V and J are TRBV2 and TRBJ2-7, with 11 bases that match TRBD2. V dropped 6 bases and J dropped 11; count of bases not matched to a gene: 9. The CDR3 runs to 13 residues. From germline, CDR1 is SNHLY and CDR2 FYNNEI.